The T cell receptor beta chain under discussion was sequenced for a study of cytotoxic CD8 clonotypes in ibrutinib-treated CLL. The assay was immunoSEQ multiplex PCR, and TCRdb's table has in-frame clones only and misses some. This sample has 150,000 to 200,000 clones, with approximately 68% found just once. The sequence derives from a human donor with chronic lymphocytic leukemia. The specimen was PBMCs, collected after 24 months of ibrutinib treatment.

The CDR3 loop is CASSLVTVGYNEQFF. The DNA for the CDR3 is TGCGCCAGCAGCTTGGTTACAGTGGGCTACAATGAGCAGTTCTTC. The rearrangement joins TRBV5-1 to TRBJ2-1; D ambiguous. Trimming shortened V by 0 bases and J by 3 bases, and 10 bases separated the two germline ends. Germline CDR1 reads SGHRS; CDR2 reads YFSETQ. The CDR3 totals 15 residues.